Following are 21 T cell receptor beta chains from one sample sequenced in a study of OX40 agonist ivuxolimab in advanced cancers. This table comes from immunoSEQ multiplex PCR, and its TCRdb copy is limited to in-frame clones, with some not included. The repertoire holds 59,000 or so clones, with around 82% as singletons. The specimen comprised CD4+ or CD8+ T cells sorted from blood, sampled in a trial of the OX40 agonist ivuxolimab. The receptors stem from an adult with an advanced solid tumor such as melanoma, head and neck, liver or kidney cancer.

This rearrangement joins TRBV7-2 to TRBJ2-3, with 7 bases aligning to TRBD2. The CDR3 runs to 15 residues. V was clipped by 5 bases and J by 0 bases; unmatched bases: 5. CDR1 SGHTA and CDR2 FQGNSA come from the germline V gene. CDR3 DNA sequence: TGTGCCAGCAGCCAACGTAGCGGGAGCACAGATACGCAGTATTTT. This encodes CASSQRSGSTDTQYF.

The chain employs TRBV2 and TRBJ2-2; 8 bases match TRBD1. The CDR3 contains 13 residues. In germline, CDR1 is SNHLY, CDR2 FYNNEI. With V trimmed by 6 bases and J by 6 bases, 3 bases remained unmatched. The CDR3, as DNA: TGTGCCAGCAGGGCGACAGGGGCCGGGGAGCTGTTTTTT. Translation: CASRATGAGELFF.

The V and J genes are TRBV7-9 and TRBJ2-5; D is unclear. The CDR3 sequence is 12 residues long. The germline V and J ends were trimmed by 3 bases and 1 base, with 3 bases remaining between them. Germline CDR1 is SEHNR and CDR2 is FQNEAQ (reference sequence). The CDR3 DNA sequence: TGTGCCAGCAGCTTCTCCCAAGAGACCCAGTACTTC. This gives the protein CASSFSQETQYF.

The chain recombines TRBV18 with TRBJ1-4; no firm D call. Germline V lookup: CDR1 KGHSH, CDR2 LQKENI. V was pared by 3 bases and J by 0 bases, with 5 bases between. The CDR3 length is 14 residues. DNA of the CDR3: TGTGCCAGCTCACCGGATGCAACTAATGAAAAACTGTTTTTT. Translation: CASSPDATNEKLFF.

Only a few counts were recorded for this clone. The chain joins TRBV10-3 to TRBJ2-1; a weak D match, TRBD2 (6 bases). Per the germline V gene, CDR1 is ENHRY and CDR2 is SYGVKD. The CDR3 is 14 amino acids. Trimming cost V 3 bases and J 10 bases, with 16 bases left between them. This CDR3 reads CAISDRLGVGEQFF. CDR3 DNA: TGTGCCATCAGTGATCGACTAGGGGTTGGGGAGCAGTTCTTC.

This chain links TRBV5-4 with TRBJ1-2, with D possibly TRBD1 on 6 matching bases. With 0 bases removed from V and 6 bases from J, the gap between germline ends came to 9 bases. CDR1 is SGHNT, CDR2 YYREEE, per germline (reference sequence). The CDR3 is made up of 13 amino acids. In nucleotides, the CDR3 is TGTGCCAGCAGCTTGGCAGGGGTCGATGGCTACACCTTC. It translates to CASSLAGVDGYTF.

The CDR3 spells CASSLMSGTGQPQHF. CDR3 nucleotides: TGCGCCAGCAGCTTAATGAGTGGGACAGGGCAGCCCCAGCATTTT. V usage is TRBV5-1 and J usage is TRBJ1-5, with 9 bases that match TRBD1. The junction had 7 bases not matched to a gene; V was cut back by 2 bases and J by 7 bases. The CDR3 length is 15 residues. CDR1 is SGHRS and CDR2 is YFSETQ in the germline V gene.

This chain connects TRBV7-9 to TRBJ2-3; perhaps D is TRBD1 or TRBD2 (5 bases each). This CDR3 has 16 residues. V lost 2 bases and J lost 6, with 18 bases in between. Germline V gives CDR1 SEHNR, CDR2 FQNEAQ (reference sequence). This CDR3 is CASSLFARGQRDTQYF. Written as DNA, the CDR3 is TGTGCCAGCAGCTTATTCGCTCGGGGCCAACGGGATACGCAGTATTTT. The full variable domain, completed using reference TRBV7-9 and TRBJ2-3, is DTGVSQNPRHKITKRGQNVTFRCDPISEHNRLYWYRQTLGQGPEFLTYFQNEAQLEKSRLLSDRFSAERPKGSFSTLEIQRTEQGDSAMYLCASSLFARGQRDTQYFGPGTRLTVL.

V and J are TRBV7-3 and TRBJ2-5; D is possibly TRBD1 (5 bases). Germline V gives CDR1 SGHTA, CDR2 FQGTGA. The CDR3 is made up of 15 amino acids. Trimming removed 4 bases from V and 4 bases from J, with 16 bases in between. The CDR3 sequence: CASSSIYGDRETQYF. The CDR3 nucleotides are TGTGCCAGCAGCTCAATTTATGGAGACAGAGAGACCCAGTACTTC.

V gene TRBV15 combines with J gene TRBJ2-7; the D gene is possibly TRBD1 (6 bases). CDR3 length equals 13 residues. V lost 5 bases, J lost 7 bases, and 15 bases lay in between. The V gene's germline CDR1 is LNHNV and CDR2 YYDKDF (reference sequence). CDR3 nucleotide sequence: TGTGCCACCAGCCCACGGGACACCATGGAGCAGTACTTC. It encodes CATSPRDTMEQYF.

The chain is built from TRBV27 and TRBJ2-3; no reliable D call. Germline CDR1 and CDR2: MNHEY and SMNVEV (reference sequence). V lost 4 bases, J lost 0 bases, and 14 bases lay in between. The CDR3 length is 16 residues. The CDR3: CASSSPTGPSTDTQYF. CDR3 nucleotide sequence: TGTGCCAGCAGTTCACCGACTGGGCCTAGCACAGATACGCAGTATTTT.

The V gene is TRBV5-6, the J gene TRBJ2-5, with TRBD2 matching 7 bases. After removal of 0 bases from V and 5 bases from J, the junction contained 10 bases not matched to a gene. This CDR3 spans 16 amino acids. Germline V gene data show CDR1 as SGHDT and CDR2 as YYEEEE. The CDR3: CASSLVEAGRRETQYF. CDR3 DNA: TGTGCCAGCAGCTTGGTGGAAGCGGGGAGGAGGGAGACCCAGTACTTC.

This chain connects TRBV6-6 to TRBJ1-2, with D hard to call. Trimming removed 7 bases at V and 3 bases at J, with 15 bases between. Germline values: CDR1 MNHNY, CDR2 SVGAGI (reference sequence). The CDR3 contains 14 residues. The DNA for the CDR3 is TGTGCCAGCACCCCAGGTGGTGGAGACTATGGCTACACCTTC. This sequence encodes CASTPGGGDYGYTF.

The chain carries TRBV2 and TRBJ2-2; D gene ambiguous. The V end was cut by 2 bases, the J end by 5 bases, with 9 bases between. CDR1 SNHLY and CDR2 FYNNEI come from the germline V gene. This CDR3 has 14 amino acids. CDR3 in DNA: TGTGCCAGCAGTGAATGGGCTCAGACCGGGGAGCTGTTTTTT. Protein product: CASSEWAQTGELFF.

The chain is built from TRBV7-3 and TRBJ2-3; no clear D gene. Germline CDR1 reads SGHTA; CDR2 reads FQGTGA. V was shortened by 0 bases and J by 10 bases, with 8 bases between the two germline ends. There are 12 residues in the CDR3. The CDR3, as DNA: TGTGCCAGCAGCTTAACCACCGGCGCGCAGTATTTT. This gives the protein CASSLTTGAQYF.

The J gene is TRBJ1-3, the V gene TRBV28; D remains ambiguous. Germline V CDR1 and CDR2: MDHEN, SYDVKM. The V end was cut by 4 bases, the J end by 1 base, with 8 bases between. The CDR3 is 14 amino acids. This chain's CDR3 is CASSSHSSGNTIYF. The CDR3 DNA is TGTGCCAGCAGTTCCCATTCTTCTGGAAACACCATATATTTT.

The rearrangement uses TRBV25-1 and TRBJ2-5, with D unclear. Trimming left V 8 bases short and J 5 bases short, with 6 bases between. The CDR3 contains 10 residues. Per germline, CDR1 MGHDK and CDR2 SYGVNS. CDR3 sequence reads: CASATETQYF. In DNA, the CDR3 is TGTGCCAGCGCCACGGAGACCCAGTACTTC. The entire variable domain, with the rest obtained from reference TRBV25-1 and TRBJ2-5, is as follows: EADIYQTPRYLVIGTGKKITLECSQTMGHDKMYWYQQDPGMELHLIHYSYGVNSTEKGDLSSESTVSRIRTEHFPLTLESARPSHTSQYLCASATETQYFGPGTRLLVL.

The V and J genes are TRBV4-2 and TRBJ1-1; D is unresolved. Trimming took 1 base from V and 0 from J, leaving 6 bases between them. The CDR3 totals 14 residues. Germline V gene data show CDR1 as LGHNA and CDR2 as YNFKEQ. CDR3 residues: CASSQGVVNTEAFF. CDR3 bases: TGTGCCAGCAGCCAAGGGGTGGTGAACACTGAAGCTTTCTTT.

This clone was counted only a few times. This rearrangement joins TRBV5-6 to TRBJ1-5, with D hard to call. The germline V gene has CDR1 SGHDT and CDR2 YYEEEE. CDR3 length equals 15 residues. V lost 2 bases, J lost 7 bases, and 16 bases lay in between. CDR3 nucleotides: TGTGCCAGCAGCTTCGGACCCGCACCGCGCCAGCCCCAGCATTTT. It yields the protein CASSFGPAPRQPQHF.

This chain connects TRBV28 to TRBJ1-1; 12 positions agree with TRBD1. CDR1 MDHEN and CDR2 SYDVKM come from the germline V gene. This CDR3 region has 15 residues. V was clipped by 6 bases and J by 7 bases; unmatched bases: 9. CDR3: CASRPAGTGGGEAFF. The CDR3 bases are TGTGCCAGCAGGCCAGCCGGGACAGGGGGCGGTGAAGCTTTCTTT.

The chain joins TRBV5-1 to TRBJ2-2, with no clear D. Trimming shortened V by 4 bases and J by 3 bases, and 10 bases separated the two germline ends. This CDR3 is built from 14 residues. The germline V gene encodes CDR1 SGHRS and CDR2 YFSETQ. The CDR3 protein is CASSQQSYTGELFF. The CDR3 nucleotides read TGCGCCAGCAGCCAGCAATCGTACACCGGGGAGCTGTTTTTT.